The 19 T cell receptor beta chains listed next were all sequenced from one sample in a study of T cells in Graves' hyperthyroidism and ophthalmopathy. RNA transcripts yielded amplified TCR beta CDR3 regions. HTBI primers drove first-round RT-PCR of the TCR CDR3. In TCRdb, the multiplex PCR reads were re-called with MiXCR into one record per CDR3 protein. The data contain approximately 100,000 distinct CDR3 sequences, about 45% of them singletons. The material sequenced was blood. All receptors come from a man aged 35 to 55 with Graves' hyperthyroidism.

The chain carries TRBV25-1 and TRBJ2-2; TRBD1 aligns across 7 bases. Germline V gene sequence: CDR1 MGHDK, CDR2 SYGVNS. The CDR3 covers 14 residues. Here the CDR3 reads CARDQNRGPGELFF. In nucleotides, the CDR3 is TGTGCTAGAGATCAAAACAGGGGTCCCGGGGAGCTGTTTTTT. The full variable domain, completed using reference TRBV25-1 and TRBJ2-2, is EADIYQTPRYLVIGTGKKITLECSQTMGHDKMYWYQQDPGMELHLIHYSYGVNSTEKGDLSSESTVSRIRTEHFPLTLESARPSHTSQYLCARDQNRGPGELFFGEGSRLTVL.

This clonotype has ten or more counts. CDR3 coding DNA: TGTGCCAGCAGCCTGGGACAGGGCGGTTCCCTCCACTTT. It encodes CASSLGQGGSLHF. The rearrangement links TRBV3-1 to TRBJ1-6; 9 bases line up with TRBD1. The CDR3 runs 13 residues. CDR1 is LGHDT, CDR2 YNNKEL, per germline (reference sequence). V trimming: 4 bases; J trimming: 14 bases; junction bases outside the gene matches: 6.

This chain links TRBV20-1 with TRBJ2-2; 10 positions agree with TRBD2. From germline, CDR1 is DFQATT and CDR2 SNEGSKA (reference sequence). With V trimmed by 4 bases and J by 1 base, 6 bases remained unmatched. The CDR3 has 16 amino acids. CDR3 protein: CSATSRTSGNTGELFF. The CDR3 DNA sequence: TGCAGTGCTACGTCCCGGACTAGCGGGAACACCGGGGAGCTGTTTTTT.

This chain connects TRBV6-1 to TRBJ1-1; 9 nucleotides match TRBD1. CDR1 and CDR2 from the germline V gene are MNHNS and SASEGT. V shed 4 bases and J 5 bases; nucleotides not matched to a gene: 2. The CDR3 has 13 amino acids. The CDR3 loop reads CASSGQGETEAFF. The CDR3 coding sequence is TGTGCCAGCAGTGGACAGGGGGAAACTGAAGCTTTCTTT.

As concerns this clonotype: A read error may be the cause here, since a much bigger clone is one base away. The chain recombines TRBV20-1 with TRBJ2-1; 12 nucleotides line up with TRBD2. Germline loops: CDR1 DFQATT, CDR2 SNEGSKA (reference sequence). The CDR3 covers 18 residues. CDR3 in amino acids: CRASGTRRGLAGSNEQFF. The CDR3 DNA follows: TGCCGTGCTAGCGGGACCCGCCGGGGACTAGCGGGTTCCAATGAGCAGTTCTTC.

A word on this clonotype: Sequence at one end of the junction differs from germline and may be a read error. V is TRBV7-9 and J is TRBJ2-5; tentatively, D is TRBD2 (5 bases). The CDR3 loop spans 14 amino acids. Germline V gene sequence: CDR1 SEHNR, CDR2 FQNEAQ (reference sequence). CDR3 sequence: CASTPRDAQETQYF. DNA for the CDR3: TGCGCCAGCACCCCCCGGGATGCACAAGAGACCCAGTACTTC. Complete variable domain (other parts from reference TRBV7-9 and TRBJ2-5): DTGVSQNPRHKITKRGQNVTFRCDPISEHNRLYWYRQTLGQGPEFLTYFQNEAQLEKSRLLSDRFSAERPKGSFSTLEIQRTEQGDSAMYLCASTPRDAQETQYFGPGTRLLVL.

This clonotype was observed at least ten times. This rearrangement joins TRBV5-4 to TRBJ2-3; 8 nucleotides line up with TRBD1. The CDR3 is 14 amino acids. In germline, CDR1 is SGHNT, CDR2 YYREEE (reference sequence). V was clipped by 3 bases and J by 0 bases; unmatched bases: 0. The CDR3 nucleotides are TGTGCCAGCAGCTGGGACAGGAGCACAGATACGCAGTATTTT. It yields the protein CASSWDRSTDTQYF. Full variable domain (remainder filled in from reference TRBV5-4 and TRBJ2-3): ETGVTQSPTHLIKTRGQQVTLRCSSQSGHNTVSWYQQALGQGPQFIFQYYREEENGRGNFPPRFSGLQFPNYSSELNVNALELDDSALYLCASSWDRSTDTQYFGPGTRLTVL.

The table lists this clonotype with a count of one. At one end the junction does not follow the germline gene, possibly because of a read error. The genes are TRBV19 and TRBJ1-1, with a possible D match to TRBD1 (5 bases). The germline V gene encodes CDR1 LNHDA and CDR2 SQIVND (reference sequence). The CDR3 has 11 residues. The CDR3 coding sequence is TGTGCCGGTAGTTTTGGGACTGAAGCGTTCTTT. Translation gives CAGSFGTEAFF.

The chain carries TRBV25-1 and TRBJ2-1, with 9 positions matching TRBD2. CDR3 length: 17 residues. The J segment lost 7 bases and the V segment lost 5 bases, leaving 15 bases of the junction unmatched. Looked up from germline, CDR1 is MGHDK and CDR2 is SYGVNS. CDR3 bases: TGTGCCAGCAGTTCCCGGTTAGCGGGAGTCCTCGGGAATGAGCAGTTCTTC. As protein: CASSSRLAGVLGNEQFF. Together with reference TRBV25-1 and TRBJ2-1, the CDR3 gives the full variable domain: EADIYQTPRYLVIGTGKKITLECSQTMGHDKMYWYQQDPGMELHLIHYSYGVNSTEKGDLSSESTVSRIRTEHFPLTLESARPSHTSQYLCASSSRLAGVLGNEQFFGPGTRLTVL.

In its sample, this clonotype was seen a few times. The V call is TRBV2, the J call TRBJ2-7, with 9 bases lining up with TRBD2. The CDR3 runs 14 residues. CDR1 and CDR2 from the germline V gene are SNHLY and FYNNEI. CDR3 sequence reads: CARAGTSISYEQYF. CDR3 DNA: TGTGCTAGAGCCGGGACTAGCATCTCCTACGAGCAGTACTTC.

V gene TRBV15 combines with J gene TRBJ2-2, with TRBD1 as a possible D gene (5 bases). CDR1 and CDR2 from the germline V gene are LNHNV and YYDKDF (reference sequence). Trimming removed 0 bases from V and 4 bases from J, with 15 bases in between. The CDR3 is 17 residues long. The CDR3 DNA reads TGTGCCACCAGCAGAGATCGGAGCTCTGGGGCCACCGGGGAGCTGTTTTTT. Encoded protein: CATSRDRSSGATGELFF.

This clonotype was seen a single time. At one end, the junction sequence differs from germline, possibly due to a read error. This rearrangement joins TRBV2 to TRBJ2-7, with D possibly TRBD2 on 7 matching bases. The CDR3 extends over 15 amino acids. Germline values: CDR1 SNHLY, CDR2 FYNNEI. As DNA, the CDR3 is TGTGCCAGCGGTGAAGGGGGGGGCTCCTACAATGAGCAGTACTTC. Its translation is CASGEGGGSYNEQYF.

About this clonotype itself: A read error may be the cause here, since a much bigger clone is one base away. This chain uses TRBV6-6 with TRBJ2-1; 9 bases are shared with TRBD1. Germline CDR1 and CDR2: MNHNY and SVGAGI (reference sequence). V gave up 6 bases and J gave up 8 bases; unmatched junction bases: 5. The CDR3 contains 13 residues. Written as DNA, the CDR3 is TGTGCCAGCAGAAGGACAGGGGTGGATGAGCAGTTCTTC. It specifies CASRRTGVDEQFF.

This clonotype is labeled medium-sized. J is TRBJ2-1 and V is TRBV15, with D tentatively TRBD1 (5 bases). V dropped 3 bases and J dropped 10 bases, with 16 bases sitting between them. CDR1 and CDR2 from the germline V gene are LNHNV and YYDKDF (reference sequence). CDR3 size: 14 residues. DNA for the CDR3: TGTGCCACCAGCAGGAAGGCGGACAATGTGGAGCAGTTCTTC. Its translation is CATSRKADNVEQFF.

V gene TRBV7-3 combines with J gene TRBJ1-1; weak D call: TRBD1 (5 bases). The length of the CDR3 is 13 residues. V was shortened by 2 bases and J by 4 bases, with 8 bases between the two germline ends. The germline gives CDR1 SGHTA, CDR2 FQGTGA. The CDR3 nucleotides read TGTGCCAGCAGCTTAGGGGGGATCACTGAAGCTTTCTTT. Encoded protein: CASSLGGITEAFF.

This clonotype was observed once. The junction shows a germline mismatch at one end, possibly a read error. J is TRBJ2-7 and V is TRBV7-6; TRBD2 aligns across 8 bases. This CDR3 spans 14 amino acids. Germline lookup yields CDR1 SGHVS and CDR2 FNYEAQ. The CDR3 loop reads CASSHPSGPNEQCF. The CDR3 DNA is TGTGCCAGCAGCCATCCTAGCGGGCCCAACGAGCAGTGCTTT. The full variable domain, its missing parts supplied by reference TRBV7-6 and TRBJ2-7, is GAGVSQSPRYKVTKRGQDVALRCDPISGHVSLYWYRQALGQGPEFLTYFNYEAQQDKSGLPNDRFSAERPEGSISTLTIQRTEQRDSAMYRCASSHPSGPNEQCFGPGTRLTVT.

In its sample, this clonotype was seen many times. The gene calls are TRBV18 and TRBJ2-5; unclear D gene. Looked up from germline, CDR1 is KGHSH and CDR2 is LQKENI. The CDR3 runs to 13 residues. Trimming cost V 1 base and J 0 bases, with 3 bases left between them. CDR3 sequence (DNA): TGTGCCAGCTCACCACGTGACCAAGAGACCCAGTACTTC. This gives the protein CASSPRDQETQYF.

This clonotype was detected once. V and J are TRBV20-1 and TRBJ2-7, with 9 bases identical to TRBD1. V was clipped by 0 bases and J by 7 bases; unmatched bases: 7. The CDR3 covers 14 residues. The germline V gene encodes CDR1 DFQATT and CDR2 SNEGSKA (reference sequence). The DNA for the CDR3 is TGCAGTGCTAGAGACGGACAGGGGAGGAAGGAGCAGTACTTC. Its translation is CSARDGQGRKEQYF.

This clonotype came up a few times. The CDR3 DNA sequence: TGTGCCAGCAGGCCGGTACGCCGGGGGACAGATACGCAGTATTTT. It codes for CASRPVRRGTDTQYF. J is TRBJ2-3 and V is TRBV7-7; D may be TRBD2 (6 bases). The V end lost 6 bases, the J end lost 3 bases, and 16 bases lay between the germline ends. Looked up from germline, CDR1 is SSHAT and CDR2 is FNYEAQ (reference sequence). The CDR3 consists of 15 residues.